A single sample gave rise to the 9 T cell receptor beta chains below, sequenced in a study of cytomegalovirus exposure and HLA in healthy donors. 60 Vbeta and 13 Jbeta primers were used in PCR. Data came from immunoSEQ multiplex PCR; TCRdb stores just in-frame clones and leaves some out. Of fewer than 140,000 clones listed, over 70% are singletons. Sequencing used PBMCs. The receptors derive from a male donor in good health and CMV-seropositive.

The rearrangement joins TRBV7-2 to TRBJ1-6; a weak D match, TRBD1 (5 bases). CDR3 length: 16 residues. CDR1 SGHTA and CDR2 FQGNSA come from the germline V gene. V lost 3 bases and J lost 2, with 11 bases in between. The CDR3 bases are TGTGCCAGCAGCTTTCGAGTGACAGCCTATAATTCACCCCTCCACTTT. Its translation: CASSFRVTAYNSPLHF.

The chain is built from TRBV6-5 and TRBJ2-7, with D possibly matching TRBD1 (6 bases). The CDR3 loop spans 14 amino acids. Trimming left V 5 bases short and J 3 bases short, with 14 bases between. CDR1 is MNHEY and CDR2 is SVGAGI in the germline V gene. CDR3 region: CASSEDSVVYEQYF. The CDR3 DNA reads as TGTGCCAGCAGTGAGGACAGCGTGGTCTACGAGCAGTACTTC.

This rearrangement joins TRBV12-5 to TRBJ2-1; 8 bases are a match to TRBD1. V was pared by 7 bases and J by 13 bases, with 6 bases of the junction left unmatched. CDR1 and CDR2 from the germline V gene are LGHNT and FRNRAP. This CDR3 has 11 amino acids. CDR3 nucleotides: TGTGCTAGTGTCAATTCAGGGGGCCAGTTCTTC. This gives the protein CASVNSGGQFF.

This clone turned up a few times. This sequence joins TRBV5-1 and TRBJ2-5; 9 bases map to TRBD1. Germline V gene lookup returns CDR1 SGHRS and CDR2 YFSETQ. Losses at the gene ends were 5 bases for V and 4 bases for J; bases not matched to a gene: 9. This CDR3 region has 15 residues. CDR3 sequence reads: CASRGAGQGGETQYF. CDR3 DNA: TGCGCCAGCAGAGGTGCGGGACAGGGAGGAGAGACCCAGTACTTC.

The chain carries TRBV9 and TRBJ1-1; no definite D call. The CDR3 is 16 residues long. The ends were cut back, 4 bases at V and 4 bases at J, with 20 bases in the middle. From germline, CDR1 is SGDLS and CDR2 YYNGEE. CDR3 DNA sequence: TGTGCCAGCAGCCAACAACCTCGGGCCCGGGGCACTGAAGCTTTCTTT. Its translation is CASSQQPRARGTEAFF.

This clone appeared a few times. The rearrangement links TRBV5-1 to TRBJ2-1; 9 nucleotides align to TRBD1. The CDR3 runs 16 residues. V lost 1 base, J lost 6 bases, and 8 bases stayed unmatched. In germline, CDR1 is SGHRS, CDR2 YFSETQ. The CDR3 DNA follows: TGCGCCAGCAGCTTGTTGGGACAGGGTTCTGTCAATGAGCAGTTCTTC. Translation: CASSLLGQGSVNEQFF.

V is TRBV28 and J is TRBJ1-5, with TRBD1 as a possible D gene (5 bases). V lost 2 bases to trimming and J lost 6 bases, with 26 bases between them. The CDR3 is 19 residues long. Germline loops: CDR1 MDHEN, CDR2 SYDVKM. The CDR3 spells CASSLRELGAQGVSQPQHF. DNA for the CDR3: TGTGCCAGCAGTTTACGAGAGCTTGGGGCCCAGGGCGTGTCTCAGCCCCAGCATTTT. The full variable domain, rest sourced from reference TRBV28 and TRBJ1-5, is DVKVTQSSRYLVKRTGEKVFLECVQDMDHENMFWYRQDPGLGLRLIYFSYDVKMKEKGDIPEGYSVSREKKERFSLILESASTNQTSMYLCASSLRELGAQGVSQPQHFGDGTRLSIL.

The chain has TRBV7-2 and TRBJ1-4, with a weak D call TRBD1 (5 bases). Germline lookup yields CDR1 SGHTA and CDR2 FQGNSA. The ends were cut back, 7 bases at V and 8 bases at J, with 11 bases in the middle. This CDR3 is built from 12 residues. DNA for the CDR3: TGTGCCAGCAACAACCGGGGGGAAAAACTGTTTTTT. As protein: CASNNRGEKLFF.

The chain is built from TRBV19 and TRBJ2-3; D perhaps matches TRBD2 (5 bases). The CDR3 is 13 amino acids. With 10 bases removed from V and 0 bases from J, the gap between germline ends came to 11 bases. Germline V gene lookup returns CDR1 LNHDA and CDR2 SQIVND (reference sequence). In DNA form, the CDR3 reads TGTGCCACTAGGGAGAGGAGCACAGATACGCAGTATTTT. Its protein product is CATRERSTDTQYF.